Detailed here is one T cell receptor (beta chain). The antigen is undetermined. The data were obtained in a study of CD8 T cells in ankylosing spondylitis. V was cut by 0 bases and J by 6 bases, with 12 bases left in between. There are 15 residues in the CDR3. Looked up from germline, CDR1 is SGDLS and CDR2 is YYNGEE. Making the TCR beta libraries involved quantitative 5'-RACE with molecular barcodes. TCRdb re-called the 5' RACE reads through MiXCR, storing one row per CDR3 protein. The table includes around 430,000 distinct CDR3 sequences, over 15% detected once. Study conclusions and caveats: As reported, disease-linked clones showed significant enrichment in matched ankylosing spondylitis synovial fluid. One TCR beta motif, made up of eight or nine highly homologous variants, appeared characteristic of ankylosing spondylitis blood.

The specimen was blood, either unsorted or a sorted T cell fraction (not recorded which). The chain employs TRBV9 and TRBJ2-2; D is unresolved. This sequence was found in a male donor with ankylosing spondylitis. In DNA form, the CDR3 reads TGTGCCAGCAGCGTAGGGGCTCTTAGACCCGGGGAGCTGTTTTTT. This encodes CASSVGALRPGELFF. The variable domain in full, with the rest retrieved from reference TRBV9 and TRBJ2-2, is DSGVTQTPKHLITATGQRVTLRCSPRSGDLSVYWYQQSLDQGLQFLIQYYNGEERAKGNILERFSAQQFPDLHSELNLSSLELGDSALYFCASSVGALRPGELFFGEGSRLTVL.